This T cell receptor beta chain was captured by sequencing in a study of blood T cells in healthy people across ages. Overall study context: About one barcoded beta molecule per two T cells was the capture yield of template switching.

The use of a sample-barcoded 5' primer and a J-beta primer mix characterized a second PCR of roughly 6 to 11 cycles. CDR3-containing paired-end reads numbered at least 2.5 million in each sample. TCRdb passed the 5' RACE reads through MiXCR, listing each CDR3 protein once. The sample includes under 950,000 distinct CDR3 sequences, about 20% seen only once; the top ten take around 21%. Healthy Caucasians from Russia aged about 6 to 90 served as donors. Worth noting for this clonotype: What it binds is unknown.

Findings and caveats of the study: Across the age range, TCR beta diversity per million T cells fell in a roughly linear way.

Material for sequencing was blood. This clonotype originated in a man between 65 and 85 years old in good health.

DNA of the CDR3: TGCGCCAGCAGCCAAAGGGGATCAGGGGTCTTTCCAGATACGCAGTATTTT. This sequence encodes CASSQRGSGVFPDTQYF. V gene TRBV4-3 combines with J gene TRBJ2-3; maybe TRBD1 (6 bases). Germline CDR1 reads LGHNA; CDR2 reads YSLEER. CDR3 length: 17 amino acids. Trimming pared 2 bases from V and 4 bases from J, leaving 19 bases between.